Shown below are 2 T cell receptor beta chains from a single sample sequenced in a study of regulatory T cells in long-lasting Graves disease (TCRdb year 2021). Read against the paper, the sample's time point label means: persistent/refractory GD, antithyroid drugs over 5 years with positive TRAb. For both TCR sequencing and RNA sequencing, RNA was extracted from PBMCs using TRIzol. The library was built by means of multiplex PCR. The data were produced on an Illumina HiSeq 4000. CDR3 regions were amplified by Arm-PCR with iRepertoire HTBI primers to construct TCR beta libraries. The raw public data were reprocessed by TCRdb itself: fastp quality trimming at Q25, MiXCR clonotype calling, in-frame beta chains only. Each CDR3 protein appears once, grouped with its most common genes and DNA. A total of around 430,000 distinct CDR3 sequences appear in this sample, about 20% of them only once. In total, the top ten clones hold about an eighth of the sample.

This sample comprised peripheral blood mononuclear cells (PBMCs), obtained when the disease was refractory, from a patient treated with antithyroid drugs. These receptors came from a female donor with Graves disease.

The sample holds a few counts of this clonotype. The chain combines TRBV6-9 with TRBJ2-7; 7 nucleotides line up with TRBD1. Losses at the gene ends were 3 bases for V and 3 bases for J; bases not matched to a gene: 11. The CDR3 loop spans 16 amino acids. The germline CDR1 and CDR2 sequences are MNHGY and SVAAGI. Here the CDR3 reads CASSYEAPRQGYEQYF. The CDR3 nucleotides read TGTGCCAGCAGTTACGAGGCCCCCCGACAGGGCTACGAGCAGTACTTC.

V is TRBV12-3 or TRBV12-4 and J is TRBJ1-1, with 7 bases that match TRBD1. V shed 5 bases and J 1 base; nucleotides not matched to a gene: 7. The CDR3 is 15 residues long. The CDR3 reads CASSITGQPNTEAFF. In DNA form, the CDR3 reads TGTGCCAGCAGTATAACGGGACAGCCGAACACTGAAGCTTTCTTT.